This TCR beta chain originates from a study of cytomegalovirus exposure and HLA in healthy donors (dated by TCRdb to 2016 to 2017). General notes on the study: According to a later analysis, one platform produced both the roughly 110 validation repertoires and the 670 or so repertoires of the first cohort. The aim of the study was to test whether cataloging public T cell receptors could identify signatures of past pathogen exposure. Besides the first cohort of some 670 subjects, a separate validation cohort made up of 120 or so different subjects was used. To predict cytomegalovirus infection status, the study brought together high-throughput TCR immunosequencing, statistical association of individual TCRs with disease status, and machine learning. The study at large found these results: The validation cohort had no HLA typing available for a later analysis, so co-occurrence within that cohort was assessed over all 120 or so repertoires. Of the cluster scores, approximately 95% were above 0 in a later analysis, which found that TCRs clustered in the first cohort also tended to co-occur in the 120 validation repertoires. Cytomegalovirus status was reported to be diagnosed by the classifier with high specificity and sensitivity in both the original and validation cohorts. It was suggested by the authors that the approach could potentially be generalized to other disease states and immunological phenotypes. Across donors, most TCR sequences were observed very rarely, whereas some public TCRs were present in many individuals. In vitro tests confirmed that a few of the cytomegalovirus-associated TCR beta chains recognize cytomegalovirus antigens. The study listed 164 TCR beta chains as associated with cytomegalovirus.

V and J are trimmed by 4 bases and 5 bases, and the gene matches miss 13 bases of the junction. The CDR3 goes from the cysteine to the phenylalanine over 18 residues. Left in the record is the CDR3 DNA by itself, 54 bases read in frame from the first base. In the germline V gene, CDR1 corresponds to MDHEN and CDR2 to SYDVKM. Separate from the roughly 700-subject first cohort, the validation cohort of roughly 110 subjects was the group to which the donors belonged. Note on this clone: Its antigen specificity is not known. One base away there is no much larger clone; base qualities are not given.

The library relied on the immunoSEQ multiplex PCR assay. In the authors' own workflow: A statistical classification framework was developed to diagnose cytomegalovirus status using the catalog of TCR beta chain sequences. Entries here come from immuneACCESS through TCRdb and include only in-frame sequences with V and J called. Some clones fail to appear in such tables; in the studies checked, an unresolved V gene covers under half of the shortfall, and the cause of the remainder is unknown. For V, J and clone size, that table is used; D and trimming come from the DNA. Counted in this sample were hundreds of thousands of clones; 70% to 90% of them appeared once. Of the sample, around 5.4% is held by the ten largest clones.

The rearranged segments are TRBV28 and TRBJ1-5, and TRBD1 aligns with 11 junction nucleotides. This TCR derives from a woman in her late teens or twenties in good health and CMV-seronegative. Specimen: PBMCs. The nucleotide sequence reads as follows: TGTGCCAGCAGTTCCTTCCTCCGGGACAGGGGGATCCATCAGCCCCAGCATTTT. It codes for CASSSFLRDRGIHQPQHF.